Below, 25 T cell receptor beta chains from the same sample are listed, as sequenced in a study of PD-1 blockade in classical Hodgkin lymphoma. All patients relapsed after autologous stem cell transplantation, and brentuximab vedotin exposure varied. Using immunoSEQ multiplex PCR, the repertoire was profiled, and TCRdb retains in-frame clones only, with some absent. The sample gives approximately 60,000 clones, approximately 88% of which show up once; around 12% is in the top ten. The sequences come from peripheral blood mononuclear cells (PBMCs), collected at baseline. These receptors all stem from a human donor with classical Hodgkin lymphoma.

The chain combines TRBV4-2 with TRBJ2-3; TRBD2 matches 7 bases. The CDR3 totals 15 residues. After removal of 7 bases from V and 1 base from J, the junction contained 8 bases not matched to a gene. Germline V gene data show CDR1 as LGHNA and CDR2 as YNFKEQ. The DNA of the CDR3 is TGTGCCAGCACCCCGGCGGGGGAGGGCACAGATACGCAGTATTTT. It translates to CASTPAGEGTDTQYF.

The V call is TRBV7-9, the J call TRBJ1-4, with 7 bases lining up with TRBD1. The CDR3 runs 14 residues. V dropped 4 bases and J dropped 8; count of bases not matched to a gene: 7. Germline V lookup: CDR1 SEHNR, CDR2 FQNEAQ (reference sequence). The CDR3 sequence is CASSSRGLGEKLFF. CDR3 DNA: TGTGCCAGCAGCTCAAGGGGGCTTGGAGAAAAACTGTTTTTT.

This clone was observed a handful of times. The chain links TRBV29-1 to TRBJ1-2; no reliable D call. This CDR3 is built from 13 residues. CDR1 SQVTM and CDR2 ANQGSEA come from the germline V gene. Trimming cost V 2 bases and J 5 bases, with 12 bases left between them. The CDR3 spells CSVELMSGYGYTF. CDR3 nucleotides: TGCAGCGTTGAACTCATGAGTGGGTATGGCTACACCTTC.

V usage is TRBV18 and J usage is TRBJ1-2, with 9 bases matching TRBD1. V lost 5 bases and J lost 8; bases outside the gene matches: 6. Germline CDR1 and CDR2: KGHSH and LQKENI. This CDR3 has 13 residues. CDR3 in amino acids: CASSGTGLQGYTF. CDR3 nucleotides: TGTGCCAGCTCAGGGACAGGGCTGCAAGGCTACACCTTC.

The rearrangement uses TRBV29-1 and TRBJ1-5; TRBD1 aligns across 11 bases. The CDR3 loop spans 13 amino acids. V dropped 4 bases and J dropped 6; count of bases not matched to a gene: 2. CDR1 is SQVTM and CDR2 is ANQGSEA in the germline V gene. In DNA form, the CDR3 reads TGCAGCGTTGGGGACAGGGGGGGTCAGCCCCAGCATTTT. Its protein is CSVGDRGGQPQHF.

The chain recombines TRBV11-1 with TRBJ2-5; 8 positions match TRBD1. V was pared by 6 bases and J by 5 bases, with 8 bases of the junction left unmatched. Germline V lookup: CDR1 SGHAT, CDR2 FQDESV (reference sequence). This CDR3 is built from 14 residues. This chain's CDR3 is CASRGAGGLETQYF. Here the CDR3 DNA reads TGTGCCAGCAGAGGGGCAGGGGGCTTGGAGACCCAGTACTTC.

This clone was seen just once. The rearrangement links TRBV6-5 to TRBJ2-7; no clear D. CDR3 length equals 14 residues. Trimming cost V 2 bases and J 2 bases, with 10 bases left between them. CDR1 is MNHEY and CDR2 is SVGAGI in the germline V gene. CDR3 nucleotide sequence: TGTGCCAGCAGTTACGAGCGATCCCCCTACGAGCAGTACTTC. This codes for CASSYERSPYEQYF.

V is TRBV19 and J is TRBJ2-1; no definite D call. Trimming cost V 1 base and J 8 bases, with 6 bases left between them. From germline, CDR1 is LNHDA and CDR2 SQIVND (reference sequence). CDR3 length: 12 residues. The CDR3 DNA is TGTGCCAGTAGTATAGTTGGGTATGAGCAGTTCTTC. It codes for CASSIVGYEQFF.

This rearrangement joins TRBV28 to TRBJ2-1, with D perhaps given as TRBD1 or TRBD2 (5 bases each). V was cut by 5 bases and J by 2 bases, with 13 bases left in between. The CDR3 loop spans 15 amino acids. Germline V gene sequence: CDR1 MDHEN, CDR2 SYDVKM. This chain's CDR3 is CASSPRPGPYNEQFF. In nucleotides, the CDR3 is TGTGCCAGCAGTCCTCGCCCGGGACCCTACAATGAGCAGTTCTTC.

The gene calls are TRBV7-2 and TRBJ2-6, with D possibly matching TRBD1 (7 bases). Germline values: CDR1 SGHTA, CDR2 FQGNSA. V was shortened by 5 bases and J by 1 base, with 18 bases between the two germline ends. This CDR3 region has 18 residues. The CDR3 DNA is TGTGCCAGCAGCCCAGGGGGGACGGTGATTTCTGGGGCCAACGTCCTGACTTTC. This translates into CASSPGGTVISGANVLTF.

The J gene is TRBJ2-7, the V gene TRBV10-2; D is perhaps TRBD2 (7 bases). Trimming stripped 8 bases from V and 3 bases from J, with 20 bases between. Germline V gives CDR1 WSHSY, CDR2 SAAADI. The CDR3 extends over 15 amino acids. CDR3 bases: TGCGCCAGCCCCAAAAGTGGGGGGGGCTTCTACGAGCAGTACTTC. This encodes CASPKSGGGFYEQYF.

The chain carries TRBV5-1 and TRBJ2-5, with 8 bases that match TRBD1. The CDR3 contains 14 residues. Germline V gene lookup returns CDR1 SGHRS and CDR2 YFSETQ. V lost 3 bases, J lost 5 bases, and 6 bases stayed unmatched. The chain's CDR3 is CASSSSGGRETQYF. The CDR3 DNA reads as TGCGCCAGCAGCTCTTCAGGGGGCCGGGAGACCCAGTACTTC.

The rearrangement uses TRBV19 and TRBJ2-5; D possibly corresponds to TRBD2 (7 bases). This CDR3 comprises 16 residues. Germline V lookup: CDR1 LNHDA, CDR2 SQIVND (reference sequence). Trimming cost V 10 bases and J 3 bases, with 24 bases left between them. The CDR3 is CAIESRGPTKKETQYF. CDR3 in DNA: TGTGCCATAGAATCGCGGGGGCCAACTAAAAAAGAGACCCAGTACTTC.

The chain combines TRBV5-4 with TRBJ1-3; 7 bases agree with TRBD1. Trimming cost V 2 bases and J 6 bases; bases outside gene matches: 5. The CDR3 extends over 14 amino acids. CDR1 is SGHNT and CDR2 is YYREEE in the germline V gene (reference sequence). CDR3 in amino acids: CASSFDRAENTIYF. The DNA of the CDR3 is TGTGCCAGCAGCTTCGACAGGGCGGAAAACACCATATATTTT.

This clone was picked up one time. V gene TRBV11-2 combines with J gene TRBJ2-2; D ambiguous. Germline V gene sequence: CDR1 SGHAT, CDR2 FQNNGV. The CDR3 runs 15 residues. Trimming removed 8 bases from V and 2 bases from J, with 15 bases in between. CDR3 protein: CASPSSAANTGELFF. CDR3 sequence (DNA): TGTGCCAGCCCCTCTTCGGCGGCTAACACCGGGGAGCTGTTTTTT.

CDR3 residues: CASSPANRGPEAFF. The CDR3 nucleotides read TGTGCCAGCAGCCCAGCCAACAGGGGACCTGAAGCTTTCTTT. The chain couples TRBV11-2 to TRBJ1-1; 7 bases are a match to TRBD1. CDR1 and CDR2 (germline): SGHAT, FQNNGV. Trimming removed 5 bases from V and 6 bases from J; junction bases left unmatched: 9. This CDR3 has 14 residues.

The chain carries TRBV5-1 and TRBJ2-7; 7 nucleotides agree with TRBD2. Germline V gives CDR1 SGHRS, CDR2 YFSETQ. The CDR3 covers 15 residues. V lost 1 base, J lost 0 bases, and 4 bases stayed unmatched. In DNA form, the CDR3 reads TGCGCCAGCAGCTTGTCCGGGGGGAGCTCCTACGAGCAGTACTTC. Amino acids: CASSLSGGSSYEQYF.

The DNA for the CDR3 is TGTGCCAGTCTGCAGGACCTGATCTACGAGCAGTACTTC. This encodes CASLQDLIYEQYF. The genes are TRBV7-8 and TRBJ2-7; D ambiguous. CDR3 length equals 13 residues. Trimming cost V 9 bases and J 3 bases, with 15 bases left between them. The germline CDR1 and CDR2 sequences are SGHVS and FQNEAQ.

The rearrangement links TRBV9 to TRBJ2-2; D is unresolved. The CDR3 is 12 amino acids. Trimming left V 0 bases short and J 7 bases short, with 4 bases between. Germline CDR1 and CDR2: SGDLS and YYNGEE. The CDR3 DNA is TGTGCCAGCAGCGTAGCTCTCGGGGAGCTGTTTTTT. It yields the protein CASSVALGELFF.

The chain has TRBV19 and TRBJ2-7; perhaps TRBD1 as D (6 bases). The V end was cut by 3 bases, the J end by 5 bases, with 14 bases between. The CDR3 has 14 amino acids. Germline V CDR1 and CDR2: LNHDA, SQIVND (reference sequence). The CDR3 protein is CASSIGRGADEQYF. The CDR3 region has the DNA TGTGCCAGTAGTATCGGCAGGGGAGCCGACGAGCAGTACTTC.

The rearrangement joins TRBV7-6 to TRBJ1-4; D may be TRBD1 (5 bases). V lost 0 bases to trimming and J lost 5 bases, with 13 bases between them. Germline V gives CDR1 SGHVS, CDR2 FNYEAQ. CDR3 length: 16 residues. The CDR3 protein is CASSLAGGSLNEKLFF. DNA of the CDR3: TGTGCCAGCAGCTTAGCCGGGGGATCCCTAAATGAAAAACTGTTTTTT.

The CDR3 DNA reads as TGTGCCAGCAGCGGGGGGGCCCCCTACAATGAGCAGTTCTTC. Its protein product is CASSGGAPYNEQFF. The J gene is TRBJ2-1, the V gene TRBV6-5, with 8 bases lining up with TRBD2. The CDR3 runs 14 residues. Germline trimming cut 6 bases from V and 2 bases from J; bases unmatched to any gene: 3. Germline-derived CDR1 and CDR2 are MNHEY and SVGAGI.

This chain joins TRBV11-2 and TRBJ2-5, with D maybe TRBD2 (5 bases). Germline CDR1 reads SGHAT; CDR2 reads FQNNGV. This CDR3 has 14 residues. V was pared by 3 bases and J by 1 base, with 9 bases between. CDR3 in DNA: TGTGCCAGCAGCTTCCTGGGAGTCCAAGAGACCCAGTACTTC. It translates to CASSFLGVQETQYF.

In its sample, this clone was seen once. The chain couples TRBV5-1 to TRBJ2-7; D is perhaps TRBD2 (5 bases). Trimming took off 5 bases at V and 4 bases at J, with 16 bases between the two ends. This CDR3 comprises 14 residues. Germline CDR1 reads SGHRS; CDR2 reads YFSETQ. CDR3 region: CASRELTRTYEQYF. CDR3 bases: TGCGCCAGCAGGGAGCTTACCCGGACTTACGAGCAGTACTTC.

The V and J genes are TRBV13 and TRBJ2-7, with 12 nucleotides matching TRBD2. The CDR3 spans 15 residues. CDR1 is PRHDT and CDR2 is FYEKMQ in the germline V gene (reference sequence). V was pared by 0 bases and J by 4 bases, with 1 base of the junction left unmatched. CDR3 sequence: CASSLGTSGGYEQYF. In DNA form, the CDR3 reads TGTGCCAGCAGCTTAGGGACTAGCGGGGGTTACGAGCAGTACTTC.